This TCR beta chain was recorded in a study of T cell responses to AZD1222 COVID-19 vaccine. Points from the study as a whole: Repertoire samples came only from after the peak T cell response. Possibly, clonal diversity was underestimated; donors were largely white British and included more females.

Trimming cost V 1 base and J 1 base; bases outside gene matches: 5. The CDR3 contains 16 residues. Germline V gene lookup returns CDR1 MNHEY and CDR2 SVGAGI. As for this clone: Its antigen remains unknown.

Investigators merged groups given second doses at roughly 4 or roughly 12 weeks. Clones were sequenced by immunoSEQ multiplex PCR, and TCRdb holds only the in-frame ones, with some missing. The table lists around 150,000 clones, around 94% of them singletons. The chain uses TRBV6-5 and TRBJ1-1; TRBD1 aligns across 8 bases. The sample was peripheral blood, taken 28 days after the second AZD1222 dose. This clonotype was obtained from an adult who received the AZD1222 COVID-19 vaccine. The CDR3 protein is CASSYLNRGTNTEAFF. In DNA, the CDR3 is TGTGCCAGCAGTTACTTAAACAGGGGGACGAACACTGAAGCTTTCTTT.